The 28 T cell receptor beta chains below come from one sample, sequenced in a study of blood T cell repertoires in COVID-19. Data came from immunoSEQ multiplex PCR; TCRdb stores just in-frame clones and leaves some out. The top ten clones hold around 5% of a sample with 95,000 or so clones, about four fifths of them seen once. The sequenced material came from peripheral blood. The receptors here all came from a man of 80 years or more with COVID-19, enrolled during active disease.

In its sample, this clone was seen a few times. V usage is TRBV27 and J usage is TRBJ1-4; TRBD1 matches at 8 bases. The germline gives CDR1 MNHEY, CDR2 SMNVEV (reference sequence). The CDR3 has 15 amino acids. With 5 bases clipped from V and 8 bases from J, the junction kept 10 bases outside the gene matches. This chain's CDR3 is CASSVNRGLGEKLFF. CDR3 bases: TGTGCCAGCAGTGTAAACAGGGGGTTAGGGGAAAAACTGTTTTTT.

The chain joins TRBV5-4 to TRBJ2-2; TRBD1 aligns across 7 bases. V trimming: 1 base; J trimming: 1 base; junction bases outside the gene matches: 1. This CDR3 is 15 amino acids long. Germline CDR1 reads SGHNT; CDR2 reads YYREEE (reference sequence). The CDR3 region has the DNA TGTGCCAGCAGCTTGAGGACAGGGAACACCGGGGAGCTGTTTTTT. Its protein product is CASSLRTGNTGELFF.

This clone was detected once. The chain joins TRBV5-8 to TRBJ2-2; TRBD1 might be the D (6 bases). This CDR3 is 16 amino acids long. The V gene's germline CDR1 is SGHTS and CDR2 YDEGEE. Trimming removed 0 bases at V and 1 base at J, with 10 bases between. The CDR3: CASSLGRQVNTGELFF. The CDR3 coding sequence is TGTGCCAGCAGCTTGGGTAGACAGGTGAACACCGGGGAGCTGTTTTTT. The variable domain in full, completed from reference TRBV5-8 and TRBJ2-2, reads EAGVTQSPTHLIKTRGQQATLRCSPISGHTSVYWYQQALGLGLQFLLWYDEGEERNRGNFPPRFSGRQFPNYSSELNVNALELEDSALYLCASSLGRQVNTGELFFGEGSRLTVL.

In DNA, the CDR3 is TGTGCCAGCAGCTTAGCGGGAAGGGGTTTTACTGAAGCTTTCTTT. Translated: CASSLAGRGFTEAFF. The chain joins TRBV7-3 to TRBJ1-1; D perhaps matches TRBD1 (5 bases). The V and J ends lost 2 bases and 5 bases respectively, with 15 bases between them. CDR3 length equals 15 residues. Germline assignment: CDR1 SGHTA and CDR2 FQGTGA.

The DNA for the CDR3 is TGCAGTTTTAGCGGGGGGGCTTCAATCGGGGAGCTGTTTTTT. This codes for CSFSGGASIGELFF. The V call is TRBV29-1, the J call TRBJ2-2; 11 nucleotides agree with TRBD2. The CDR3 covers 14 residues. Germline V gives CDR1 SQVTM, CDR2 ANQGSEA.

The chain uses TRBV4-2 and TRBJ2-7; the match to TRBD1 covers 9 bases. The CDR3 is 17 amino acids. V shed 5 bases, J shed 1 base, and the junction held 12 bases outside the gene matches. Looked up from germline, CDR1 is LGHNA and CDR2 is YNFKEQ. The CDR3 DNA follows: TGTGCCAGCAGCAAATCAACAGGGGGCTGGGCGTCCTACGAGCAGTACTTC. It translates to CASSKSTGGWASYEQYF.

The V and J genes are TRBV30 and TRBJ1-2, with D tentatively TRBD1 (6 bases). With 3 bases removed from V and 7 bases from J, the gap between germline ends came to 15 bases. The CDR3 length is 13 residues. The germline V gene encodes CDR1 GTSNPN and CDR2 SVGIG (reference sequence). CDR3 loop: CAWSAGGGVGYTF. The CDR3 DNA reads as TGTGCCTGGAGCGCCGGTGGGGGCGTTGGCTACACCTTC.

The chain recombines TRBV18 with TRBJ2-2; the D is unclear. This CDR3 is 14 amino acids long. Trimming shortened V by 1 base and J by 10 bases, and 13 bases separated the two germline ends. The germline V gene has CDR1 KGHSH and CDR2 LQKENI. The CDR3 DNA follows: TGTGCCAGCTCACCACAATCTAGGCTTGTGGAGCTGTTTTTT. Its translation: CASSPQSRLVELFF.

J is TRBJ1-5 and V is TRBV5-8; TRBD1 might be the D (6 bases). This CDR3 spans 12 amino acids. Trimming cost V 4 bases and J 11 bases, with 13 bases left between them. Germline values: CDR1 SGHTS, CDR2 YDEGEE. The CDR3 loop reads CASSRKAGAQHF. The CDR3 nucleotides read TGTGCCAGCAGCCGTAAAGCAGGGGCCCAGCATTTT.

J is TRBJ2-5 and V is TRBV7-9; D ambiguous. Trimming removed 5 bases from V and 2 bases from J, with 6 bases in between. Germline V CDR1 and CDR2: SEHNR, FQNEAQ (reference sequence). This CDR3 is built from 12 residues. CDR3 region: CASSPGQETQYF. The CDR3 nucleotides are TGTGCCAGCAGCCCCGGGCAAGAGACCCAGTACTTC.

This clone was found once. This rearrangement joins TRBV6-5 to TRBJ1-5; D is ambiguous. The CDR3 sequence is 14 residues long. Trimming removed 6 bases from V and 2 bases from J, with 11 bases in between. CDR1 MNHEY and CDR2 SVGAGI come from the germline V gene. CDR3 DNA sequence: TGTGCCAGCAGGAGTGACGGAGGCAATCAGCCCCAGCATTTT. The encoded protein is CASRSDGGNQPQHF.

The chain carries TRBV9 and TRBJ1-1; 7 nucleotides agree with TRBD1. The CDR3 sequence is 16 residues long. Unmatched junction bases numbered 10, after V lost 4 bases and J lost 1 base. CDR1 is SGDLS and CDR2 is YYNGEE in the germline V gene. The CDR3 sequence: CASSLRQGVPNTEAFF. The DNA for the CDR3 is TGTGCCAGCAGCCTCCGACAGGGAGTACCGAACACTGAAGCTTTCTTT.

The genes are TRBV5-4 and TRBJ1-4; D unresolved. The germline CDR1 and CDR2 sequences are SGHNT and YYREEE (reference sequence). Between the trimmed V and J ends, which lost 1 base and 6 bases, there was a span of 10 bases. The CDR3 is 14 amino acids. The CDR3 loop is CASSLSRSDEKLFF. DNA for the CDR3: TGTGCCAGCAGCTTGTCCAGGTCGGATGAAAAACTGTTTTTT. The whole variable domain, remainder taken from reference TRBV5-4 and TRBJ1-4, is ETGVTQSPTHLIKTRGQQVTLRCSSQSGHNTVSWYQQALGQGPQFIFQYYREEENGRGNFPPRFSGLQFPNYSSELNVNALELDDSALYLCASSLSRSDEKLFFGSGTQLSVL.

This clone has only one observation. This sequence joins TRBV5-6 and TRBJ1-3, with D hard to call. This CDR3 comprises 14 residues. Deletions cut 3 bases from V and 0 bases from J, with 7 bases between. CDR1 SGHDT and CDR2 YYEEEE come from the germline V gene. In DNA form, the CDR3 reads TGTGCCAGCAGCTATCTAGGCTCTGGAAACACCATATATTTT. Its protein is CASSYLGSGNTIYF. Variable domain in full (rest from reference TRBV5-6 and TRBJ1-3): DAGVTQSPTHLIKTRGQQVTLRCSPKSGHDTVSWYQQALGQGPQFIFQYYEEEERQRGNFPDRFSGHQFPNYSSELNVNALLLGDSALYLCASSYLGSGNTIYFGEGSWLTVV.

The chain uses TRBV7-2 and TRBJ2-7; 7 bases line up with TRBD1. CDR1 is SGHTA and CDR2 is FQGNSA in the germline V gene. Trimming removed 2 bases from V and 6 bases from J; junction bases left unmatched: 4. CDR3 length: 13 amino acids. For the CDR3, the DNA is TGTGCCAGCAGCTTAAACAGGGGTTCCGAGCAGTACTTC. Protein product: CASSLNRGSEQYF.

This clone came up a few times. The V call is TRBV6-2 or TRBV6-3, the J call TRBJ1-5, with TRBD1 as a possible D gene (5 bases). Germline V gene lookup returns CDR1 MNHEY and CDR2 SVGEGT. The CDR3 sequence is 15 residues long. V was shortened by 4 bases and J by 6 bases, with 16 bases between the two germline ends. CDR3 sequence: CASSSSGGMGQPQHF. Written as DNA, the CDR3 is TGTGCCAGCAGTTCGTCCGGGGGGATGGGTCAGCCCCAGCATTTT.

The chain recombines TRBV5-5 with TRBJ2-2; 8 bases fit TRBD2. CDR3 length: 16 residues. Germline-derived CDR1 and CDR2 are SGHKS and YYEKEE (reference sequence). J lost 1 base, V lost 0 bases, and 2 bases had no gene match. CDR3 loop: CASSLDSGMNTGELFF. As DNA, the CDR3 is TGTGCCAGCAGCTTGGATAGCGGGATGAACACCGGGGAGCTGTTTTTT.

DNA for the CDR3: TGTGCCAGCAGCTTAGATTGGCGGGGAACCCAGTACTTC. Protein: CASSLDWRGTQYF. The chain recombines TRBV11-2 with TRBJ2-5, with a possible D match to TRBD2 (6 bases). Germline assignment: CDR1 SGHAT and CDR2 FQNNGV. The V gene lost 0 bases and the J gene lost 8 bases, with 10 bases spanning the gap. The CDR3 spans 13 residues.

The chain employs TRBV9 and TRBJ1-1; 9 positions match TRBD1. This CDR3 comprises 14 residues. Germline trimming cut 2 bases from V and 4 bases from J; bases unmatched to any gene: 3. Germline CDR1 reads SGDLS; CDR2 reads YYNGEE. This chain's CDR3 is CASSVTTGGTEAFF. The CDR3 DNA is TGTGCCAGCAGCGTTACGACAGGGGGCACTGAAGCTTTCTTT.

V usage is TRBV5-1 and J usage is TRBJ2-7; 8 nucleotides match TRBD1. The trim removed 4 bases at V and 1 base at J, leaving 4 bases unmatched. The CDR3 is made up of 14 amino acids. CDR1 SGHRS and CDR2 YFSETQ come from the germline V gene. CDR3 in DNA: TGCGCCAGCAGCACCAGACAGGGGTCCTACGAGCAGTACTTC. Translating it yields CASSTRQGSYEQYF. Full variable domain (rest looked up from reference TRBV5-1 and TRBJ2-7): KAGVTQTPRYLIKTRGQQVTLSCSPISGHRSVSWYQQTPGQGLQFLFEYFSETQRNKGNFPGRFSGRQFSNSRSEMNVSTLELGDSALYLCASSTRQGSYEQYFGPGTRLTVT.

The chain recombines TRBV6-6 with TRBJ1-6, with TRBD1 as a possible D gene (6 bases). V lost 7 bases and J 3 bases, leaving 10 bases between the germline ends. Germline loops: CDR1 MNHNY, CDR2 SVGAGI (reference sequence). This CDR3 contains 14 residues. The CDR3, as DNA: TGTGCCAGCACCTTGACAGGCTATAATTCACCCCTCCACTTT. Amino acid sequence: CASTLTGYNSPLHF.

This clone was counted only a few times. The rearrangement uses TRBV5-1 and TRBJ2-5, with 13 bases lining up with TRBD2. Germline CDR1 is SGHRS and CDR2 is YFSETQ. V was clipped by 0 bases and J by 4 bases; unmatched bases: 6. There are 17 residues in the CDR3. The CDR3 region has the DNA TGCGCCAGCAGCTTGGGAACTAGCGGGAGGGGTGGAGAGACCCAGTACTTC. Its translation: CASSLGTSGRGGETQYF.

Only a few counts were recorded for this clone. The J gene is TRBJ2-5, the V gene TRBV30; D possibly corresponds to TRBD1 (6 bases). Trimming left V 3 bases short and J 6 bases short, with 17 bases between. Germline V gives CDR1 GTSNPN, CDR2 SVGIG (reference sequence). The CDR3 covers 14 residues. The CDR3 spells CAWSPGGEGQTQYF. CDR3 sequence (DNA): TGTGCCTGGAGCCCTGGGGGCGAGGGGCAGACCCAGTACTTC.

This sequence joins TRBV6-7 and TRBJ1-5; 11 bases fit TRBD1. TRBV6-7 is an ORF, and what it does is uncertain. This CDR3 is 18 amino acids long. V trimming: 0 bases; J trimming: 5 bases; junction bases outside the gene matches: 9. As DNA, the CDR3 is TGTGCCAGCAGTTACTCCAACCGGACAGGGGGCATCGATCAGCCCCAGCATTTT. Amino acids: CASSYSNRTGGIDQPQHF.

This chain connects TRBV11-2 to TRBJ2-1; TRBD1 agrees at 11 bases. Germline-derived CDR1 and CDR2 are SGHAT and FQNNGV. The V and J ends lost 5 bases and 2 bases, in that order; junction bases with no gene match: 2. The CDR3 totals 15 residues. The CDR3 loop is CASSAGQGAYNEQFF. The CDR3 bases are TGTGCCAGCAGCGCGGGACAGGGGGCCTACAATGAGCAGTTCTTC.

This rearrangement joins TRBV12-5 to TRBJ2-2, with D perhaps TRBD1 (6 bases). CDR3 length equals 16 residues. In germline, CDR1 is LGHNT, CDR2 FRNRAP. The ends were cut back, 7 bases at V and 2 bases at J, with 17 bases in the middle. The CDR3 DNA reads as TGTGCTAGTGCCCATACCGGGACACTTAACACCGGGGAGCTGTTTTTT. Translated, it gives CASAHTGTLNTGELFF.

This clone was seen a single time. The chain combines TRBV5-1 with TRBJ1-6; 9 positions agree with TRBD1. Germline CDR1 SGHRS, CDR2 YFSETQ. V shed 2 bases and J 3 bases; nucleotides not matched to a gene: 9. This CDR3 region has 18 residues. CDR3 sequence: CASSFGTTGGIYNSPLHF. In nucleotides, the CDR3 is TGCGCCAGCAGCTTTGGGACCACAGGGGGCATCTATAATTCACCCCTCCACTTT.

This rearrangement joins TRBV7-2 to TRBJ1-1, with TRBD1 as a possible D gene (5 bases). Per the germline V gene, CDR1 is SGHTA and CDR2 is FQGNSA. The CDR3 totals 15 residues. The V and J ends lost 5 bases and 4 bases respectively, with 17 bases between them. CDR3 sequence (DNA): TGTGCCAGCAGCCGTCGGGGGGTCTCGAGCACTGAAGCTTTCTTT. Residues: CASSRRGVSSTEAFF.